This T cell receptor (beta chain) stems from a study of CD8+ T cells in alopecia areata. Extracted RNA was reverse transcribed, and the resulting cDNA served as sequencing template. The method was immunoSEQ multiplex PCR; TCRdb's version includes in-frame clones alone and lacks a portion of them. Of several thousand clones in the sample, 70% to 85% were seen once. Study findings and constraints: Normal scalp showed lower clonality than lesional scalp, especially alopecia totalis/universalis. Scalp samples also contribute reads from the resident alphabeta T cells found in normal skin. Researchers reported that TCR sharing among patients proved less clear than in mice, possibly HLA-linked.

V gave up 5 bases and J gave up 8 bases, with 12 bases separating them. Looked up from germline, CDR1 is LNHDA and CDR2 is SQIVND (reference sequence). This CDR3 comprises 12 residues. Details on this clone: Antigen specificity is unknown.

CD4+ cells belonging to several patients, who were in the biomarker study, were further sorted into CD25+CD127- cells. Specimens obtained from alopecia areata patients comprised lesional scalp punch biopsies and peripheral blood. The chain uses TRBV19 and TRBJ1-2; D remains unclear. Sequenced input: CD4+ Tregs sorted from blood. The sequence derives from a human donor with alopecia areata. CDR3 nucleotides: TGTGCCAGTAGTGCTCGACCTGGCGGCTACACCTTC. Protein: CASSARPGGYTF.